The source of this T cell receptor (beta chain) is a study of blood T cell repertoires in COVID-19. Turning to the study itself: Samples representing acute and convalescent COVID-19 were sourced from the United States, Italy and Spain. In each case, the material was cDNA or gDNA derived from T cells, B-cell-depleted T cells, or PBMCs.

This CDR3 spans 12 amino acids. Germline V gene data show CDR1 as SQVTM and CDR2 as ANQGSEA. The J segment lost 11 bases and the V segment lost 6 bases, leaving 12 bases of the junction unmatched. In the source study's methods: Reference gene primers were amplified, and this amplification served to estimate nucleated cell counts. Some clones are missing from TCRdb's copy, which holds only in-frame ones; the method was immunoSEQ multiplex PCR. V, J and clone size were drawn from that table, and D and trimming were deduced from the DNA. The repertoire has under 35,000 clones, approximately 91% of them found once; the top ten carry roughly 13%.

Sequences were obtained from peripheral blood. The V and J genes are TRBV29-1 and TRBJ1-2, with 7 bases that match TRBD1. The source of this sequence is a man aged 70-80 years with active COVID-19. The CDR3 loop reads CSVTGTEESYTF. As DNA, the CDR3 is TGCAGCGTCACCGGGACAGAGGAGAGTTACACCTTC.